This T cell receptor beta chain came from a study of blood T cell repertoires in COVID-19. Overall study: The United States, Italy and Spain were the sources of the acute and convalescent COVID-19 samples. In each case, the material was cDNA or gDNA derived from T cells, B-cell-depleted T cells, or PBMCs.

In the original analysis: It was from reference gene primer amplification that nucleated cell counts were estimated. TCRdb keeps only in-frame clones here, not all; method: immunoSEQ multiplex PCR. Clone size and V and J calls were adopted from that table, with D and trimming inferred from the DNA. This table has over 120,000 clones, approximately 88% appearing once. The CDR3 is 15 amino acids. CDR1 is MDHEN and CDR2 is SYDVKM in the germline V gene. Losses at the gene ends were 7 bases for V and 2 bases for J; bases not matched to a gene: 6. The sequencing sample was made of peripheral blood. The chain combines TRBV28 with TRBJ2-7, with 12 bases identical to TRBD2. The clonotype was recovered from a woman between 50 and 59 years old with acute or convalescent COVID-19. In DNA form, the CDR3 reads TGTGCCAGCAACCCCCCTAGCGGGGGGGCCTACGAGCAGTACTTC. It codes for CASNPPSGGAYEQYF.